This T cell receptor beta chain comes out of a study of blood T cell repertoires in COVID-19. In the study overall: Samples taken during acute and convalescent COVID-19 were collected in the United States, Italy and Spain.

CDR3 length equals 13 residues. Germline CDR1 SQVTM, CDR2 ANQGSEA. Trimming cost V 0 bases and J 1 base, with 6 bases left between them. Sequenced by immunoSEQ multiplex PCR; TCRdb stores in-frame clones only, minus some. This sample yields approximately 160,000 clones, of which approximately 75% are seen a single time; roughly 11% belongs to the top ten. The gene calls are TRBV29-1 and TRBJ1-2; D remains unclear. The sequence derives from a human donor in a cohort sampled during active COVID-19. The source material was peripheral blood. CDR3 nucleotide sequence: TGCAGCGTTGAAGATGGGCGTAACTATGGCTACACCTTC. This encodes CSVEDGRNYGYTF.